This T cell receptor beta chain was sequenced in a study of T cells in Graves' hyperthyroidism and ophthalmopathy. In its sample, this clonotype was seen a few times. Amplification targeted TCR beta CDR3 regions from RNA transcripts. HTBI primers were used for first-round RT-PCR of the TCR CDR3. TCRdb used MiXCR to reprocess the multiplex PCR reads, holding one entry per CDR3 protein. The sample lists about 210,000 distinct CDR3 sequences, 15% to 20% seen once, with 50% in the top ten. CDR3 size: 13 residues. The V end was cut by 11 bases, the J end by 2 bases, with 12 bases between. The germline CDR1 and CDR2 sequences are ENHRY and SYGVKD.

This clonotype originated in a man between 45 and 60 years old with Graves' hyperthyroidism. Sequencing used blood. The chain couples TRBV10-3 to TRBJ1-4, with D perhaps matching TRBD1 (5 bases). The CDR3 bases are TGTGCCGTCCAGGGTTCGACTAATGAAAAACTGTTTTTT. Residues: CAVQGSTNEKLFF.